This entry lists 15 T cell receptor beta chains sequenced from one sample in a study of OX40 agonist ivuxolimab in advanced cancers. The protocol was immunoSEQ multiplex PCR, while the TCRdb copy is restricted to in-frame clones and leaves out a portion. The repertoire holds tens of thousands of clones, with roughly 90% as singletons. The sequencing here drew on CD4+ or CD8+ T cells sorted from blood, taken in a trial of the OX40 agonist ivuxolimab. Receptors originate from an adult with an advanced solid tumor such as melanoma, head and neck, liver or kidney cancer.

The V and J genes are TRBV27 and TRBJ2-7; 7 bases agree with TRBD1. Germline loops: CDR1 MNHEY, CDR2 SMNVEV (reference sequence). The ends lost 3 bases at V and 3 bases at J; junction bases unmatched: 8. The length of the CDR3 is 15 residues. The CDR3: CASSLAGTENYEQYF. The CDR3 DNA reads TGTGCCAGCAGTTTGGCCGGGACAGAGAACTACGAGCAGTACTTC.

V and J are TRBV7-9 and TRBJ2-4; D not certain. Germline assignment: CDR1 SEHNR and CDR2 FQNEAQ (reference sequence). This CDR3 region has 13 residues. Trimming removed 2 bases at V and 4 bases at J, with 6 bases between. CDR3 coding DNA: TGTGCCAGCAGCTTAATAGTGAAAAACATTCAGTACTTC. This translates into CASSLIVKNIQYF. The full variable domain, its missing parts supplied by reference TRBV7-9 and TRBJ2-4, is DTGVSQNPRHKITKRGQNVTFRCDPISEHNRLYWYRQTLGQGPEFLTYFQNEAQLEKSRLLSDRFSAERPKGSFSTLEIQRTEQGDSAMYLCASSLIVKNIQYFGAGTRLSVL.

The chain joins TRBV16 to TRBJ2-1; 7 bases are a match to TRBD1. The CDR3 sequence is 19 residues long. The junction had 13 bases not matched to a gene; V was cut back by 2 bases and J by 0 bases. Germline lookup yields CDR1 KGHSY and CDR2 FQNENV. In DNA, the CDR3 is TGTGCCAGCAGCCAAGGACAGGTCCACCACCCGAGCTCCTACAATGAGCAGTTCTTC. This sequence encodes CASSQGQVHHPSSYNEQFF. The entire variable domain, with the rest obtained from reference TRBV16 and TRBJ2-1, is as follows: GEEVAQTPKHLVRGEGQKAKLYCAPIKGHSYVFWYQQVLKNEFKFLISFQNENVFDETGMPKERFSAKCLPNSPCSLEIQATKLEDSAVYFCASSQGQVHHPSSYNEQFFGPGTRLTVL.

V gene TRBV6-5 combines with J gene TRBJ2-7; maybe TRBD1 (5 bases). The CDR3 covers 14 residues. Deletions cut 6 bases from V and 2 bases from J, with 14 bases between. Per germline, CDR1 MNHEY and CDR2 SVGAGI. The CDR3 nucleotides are TGTGCCAGCAGCAGGGTCCTTCCCCCCTACGAGCAGTACTTC. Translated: CASSRVLPPYEQYF.

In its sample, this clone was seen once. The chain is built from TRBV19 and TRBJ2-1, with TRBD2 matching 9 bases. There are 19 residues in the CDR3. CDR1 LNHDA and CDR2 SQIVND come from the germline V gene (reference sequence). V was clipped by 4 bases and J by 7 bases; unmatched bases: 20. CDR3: CASSNRLKLAGVIDNEQFF. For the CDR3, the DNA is TGTGCCAGTAGTAACCGTCTTAAGTTAGCGGGGGTAATAGATAATGAGCAGTTCTTC.

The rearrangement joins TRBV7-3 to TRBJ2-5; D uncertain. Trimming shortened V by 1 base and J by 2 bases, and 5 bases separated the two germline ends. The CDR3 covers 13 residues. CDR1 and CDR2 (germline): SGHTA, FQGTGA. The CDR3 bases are TGTGCCAGCAGCTTAAATGCACAAGAGACCCAGTACTTC. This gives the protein CASSLNAQETQYF.

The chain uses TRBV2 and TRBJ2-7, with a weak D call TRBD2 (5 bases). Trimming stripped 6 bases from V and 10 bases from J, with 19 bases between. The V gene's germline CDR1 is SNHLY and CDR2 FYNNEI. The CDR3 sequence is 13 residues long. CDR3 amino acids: CASRVASSPPQYF. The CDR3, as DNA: TGTGCCAGCAGGGTCGCTAGCTCCCCGCCCCAGTACTTC.

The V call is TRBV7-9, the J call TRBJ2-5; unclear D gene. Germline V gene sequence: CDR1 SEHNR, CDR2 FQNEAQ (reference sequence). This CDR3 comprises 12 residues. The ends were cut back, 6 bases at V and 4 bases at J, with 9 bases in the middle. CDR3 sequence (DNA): TGTGCCAGCAGGACTTTCCGAGAGACCCAGTACTTC. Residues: CASRTFRETQYF.

CDR3 DNA: TGTGCCAGCAGCTTAGCGGGGACAGCGTCTTTCCCGTACAATGAGCAGTTCTTC. It codes for CASSLAGTASFPYNEQFF. V usage is TRBV7-8 and J usage is TRBJ2-1; TRBD1 agrees at 7 bases. Trimming removed 0 bases from V and 4 bases from J; junction bases left unmatched: 12. The CDR3 sequence is 18 residues long. The germline V gene encodes CDR1 SGHVS and CDR2 FQNEAQ.

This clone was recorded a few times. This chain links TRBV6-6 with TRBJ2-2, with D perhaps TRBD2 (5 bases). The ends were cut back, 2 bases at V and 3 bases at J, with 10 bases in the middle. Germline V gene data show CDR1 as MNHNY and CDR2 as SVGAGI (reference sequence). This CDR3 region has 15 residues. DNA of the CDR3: TGTGCCAGCAGTTACGTGGGAGTGGACACCGGGGAGCTGTTTTTT. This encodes CASSYVGVDTGELFF.

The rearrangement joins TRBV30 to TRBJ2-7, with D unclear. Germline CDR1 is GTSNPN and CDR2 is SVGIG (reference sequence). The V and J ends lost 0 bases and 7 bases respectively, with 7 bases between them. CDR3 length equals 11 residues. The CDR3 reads CAWSVGREQYF. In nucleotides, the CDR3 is TGTGCCTGGAGTGTTGGACGTGAGCAGTACTTC.

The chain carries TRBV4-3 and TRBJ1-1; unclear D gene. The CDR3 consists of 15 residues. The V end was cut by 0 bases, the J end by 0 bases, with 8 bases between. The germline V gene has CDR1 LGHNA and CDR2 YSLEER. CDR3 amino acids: CASSQDFGMNTEAFF. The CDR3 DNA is TGCGCCAGCAGCCAAGATTTTGGGATGAACACTGAAGCTTTCTTT.

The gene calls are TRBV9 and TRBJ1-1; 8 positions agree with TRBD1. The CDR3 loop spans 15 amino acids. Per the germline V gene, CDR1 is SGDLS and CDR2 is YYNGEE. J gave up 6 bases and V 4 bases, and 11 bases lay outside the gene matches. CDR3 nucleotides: TGTGCCAGCAGCTTCGGACAGGGATATTCGGCTGAAGCTTTCTTT. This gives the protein CASSFGQGYSAEAFF.

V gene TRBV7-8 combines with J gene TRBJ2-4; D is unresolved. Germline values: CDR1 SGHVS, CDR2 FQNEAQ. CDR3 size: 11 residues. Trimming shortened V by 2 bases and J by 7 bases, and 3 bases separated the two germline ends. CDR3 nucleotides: TGTGCCAGCAGCTTAAGTAACATTCAGTACTTC. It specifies CASSLSNIQYF.

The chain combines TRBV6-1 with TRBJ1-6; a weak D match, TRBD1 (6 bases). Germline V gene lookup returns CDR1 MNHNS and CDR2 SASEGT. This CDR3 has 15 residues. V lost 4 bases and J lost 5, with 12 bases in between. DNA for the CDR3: TGTGCCAGCAGTGTTTGGTCAGGGGATAATTCACCCCTCCACTTT. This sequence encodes CASSVWSGDNSPLHF.